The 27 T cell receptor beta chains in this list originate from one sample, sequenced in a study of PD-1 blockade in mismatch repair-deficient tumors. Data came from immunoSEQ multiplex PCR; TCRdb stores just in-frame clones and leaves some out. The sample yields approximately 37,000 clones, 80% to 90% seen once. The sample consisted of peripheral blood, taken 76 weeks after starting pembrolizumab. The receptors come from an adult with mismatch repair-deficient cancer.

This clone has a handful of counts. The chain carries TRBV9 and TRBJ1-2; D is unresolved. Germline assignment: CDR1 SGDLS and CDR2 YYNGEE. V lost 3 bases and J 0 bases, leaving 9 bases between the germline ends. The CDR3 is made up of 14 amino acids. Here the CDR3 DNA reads TGTGCCAGCAGCGAGGACTGGACTAACTATGGCTACACCTTC. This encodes CASSEDWTNYGYTF.

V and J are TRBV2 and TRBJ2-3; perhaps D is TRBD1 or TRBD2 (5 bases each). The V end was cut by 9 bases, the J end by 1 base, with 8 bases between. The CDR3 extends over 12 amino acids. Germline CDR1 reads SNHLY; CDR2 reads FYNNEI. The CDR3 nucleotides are TGTGCCAGATGGGACCGCACAGATACGCAGTATTTT. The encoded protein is CARWDRTDTQYF. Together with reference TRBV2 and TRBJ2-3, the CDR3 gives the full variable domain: EPEVTQTPSHQVTQMGQEVILRCVPISNHLYFYWYRQILGQKVEFLVSFYNNEISEKSEIFDDQFSVERPDGSNFTLKIRSTKLEDSAMYFCARWDRTDTQYFGPGTRLTVL.

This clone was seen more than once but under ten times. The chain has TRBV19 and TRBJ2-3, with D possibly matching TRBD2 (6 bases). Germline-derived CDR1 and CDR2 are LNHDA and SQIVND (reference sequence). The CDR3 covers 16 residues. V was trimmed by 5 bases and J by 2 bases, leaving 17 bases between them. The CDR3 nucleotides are TGTGCCAGTAGTGCAAAGGGAGGATTTAACACAGATACGCAGTATTTT. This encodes CASSAKGGFNTDTQYF.

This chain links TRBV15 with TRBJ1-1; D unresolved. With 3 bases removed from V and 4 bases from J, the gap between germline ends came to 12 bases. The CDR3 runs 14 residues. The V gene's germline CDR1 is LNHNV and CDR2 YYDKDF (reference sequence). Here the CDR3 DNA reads TGTGCCACCAGCAGTCTAAGCTGGGGCACTGAAGCTTTCTTT. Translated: CATSSLSWGTEAFF.

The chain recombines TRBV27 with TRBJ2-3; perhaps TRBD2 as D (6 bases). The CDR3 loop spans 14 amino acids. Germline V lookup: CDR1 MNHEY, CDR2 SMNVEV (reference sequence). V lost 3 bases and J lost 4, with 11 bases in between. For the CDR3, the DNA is TGTGCCAGCAGTTTTGGCGGGATCCCAGATACGCAGTATTTT. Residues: CASSFGGIPDTQYF.

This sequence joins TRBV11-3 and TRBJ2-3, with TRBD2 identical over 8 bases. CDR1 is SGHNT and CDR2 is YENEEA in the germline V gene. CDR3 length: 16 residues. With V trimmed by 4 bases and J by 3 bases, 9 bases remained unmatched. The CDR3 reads CASSSLAGLITDTQYF. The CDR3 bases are TGTGCCAGCAGCTCGTTAGCGGGATTGATAACAGATACGCAGTATTTT.

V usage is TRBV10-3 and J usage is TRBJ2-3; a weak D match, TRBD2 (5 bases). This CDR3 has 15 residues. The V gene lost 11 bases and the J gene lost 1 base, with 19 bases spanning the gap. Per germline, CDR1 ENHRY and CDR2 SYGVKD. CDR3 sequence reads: CAVGVGGAGTDTQYF. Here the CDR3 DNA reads TGTGCCGTCGGGGTGGGCGGAGCGGGCACAGATACGCAGTATTTT.

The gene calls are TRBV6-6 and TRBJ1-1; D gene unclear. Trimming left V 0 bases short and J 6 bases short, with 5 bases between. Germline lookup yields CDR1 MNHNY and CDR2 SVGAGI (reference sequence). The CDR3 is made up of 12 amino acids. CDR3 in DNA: TGTGCCAGCAGTTACTCCGCGGCTGAAGCTTTCTTT. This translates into CASSYSAAEAFF.

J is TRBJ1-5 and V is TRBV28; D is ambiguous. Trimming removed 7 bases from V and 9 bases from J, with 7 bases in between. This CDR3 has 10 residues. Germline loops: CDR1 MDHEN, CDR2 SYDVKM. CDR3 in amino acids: CASNDRPQHF. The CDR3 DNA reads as TGTGCCAGCAACGACCGGCCCCAGCATTTT.

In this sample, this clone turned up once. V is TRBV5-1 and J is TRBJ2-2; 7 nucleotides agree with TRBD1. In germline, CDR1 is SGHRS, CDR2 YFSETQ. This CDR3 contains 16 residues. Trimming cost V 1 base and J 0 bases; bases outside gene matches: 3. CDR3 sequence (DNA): TGCGCCAGCAGCTTGATCGGGACAGCGAACACCGGGGAGCTGTTTTTT. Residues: CASSLIGTANTGELFF.

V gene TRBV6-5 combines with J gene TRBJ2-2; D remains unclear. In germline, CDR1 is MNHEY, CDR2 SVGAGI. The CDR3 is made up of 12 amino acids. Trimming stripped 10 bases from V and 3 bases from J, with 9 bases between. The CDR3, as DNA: TGTGCCACCCACGGGTACACCGGGGAGCTGTTTTTT. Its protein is CATHGYTGELFF.

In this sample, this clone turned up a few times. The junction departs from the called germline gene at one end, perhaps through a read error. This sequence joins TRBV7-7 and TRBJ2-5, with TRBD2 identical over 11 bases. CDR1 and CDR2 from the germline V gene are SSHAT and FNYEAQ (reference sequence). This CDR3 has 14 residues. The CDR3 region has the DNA TGTGCTAGCAGCCCTAGGACTAGCGGGGAGACCCAGTACTTC. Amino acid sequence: CASSPRTSGETQYF.

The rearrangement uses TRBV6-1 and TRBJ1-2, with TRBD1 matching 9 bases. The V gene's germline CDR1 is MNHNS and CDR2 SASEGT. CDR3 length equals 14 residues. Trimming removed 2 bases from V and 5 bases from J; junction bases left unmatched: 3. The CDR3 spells CASSEPGQGYGYTF. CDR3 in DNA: TGTGCCAGCAGTGAACCGGGACAGGGATATGGCTACACCTTC.

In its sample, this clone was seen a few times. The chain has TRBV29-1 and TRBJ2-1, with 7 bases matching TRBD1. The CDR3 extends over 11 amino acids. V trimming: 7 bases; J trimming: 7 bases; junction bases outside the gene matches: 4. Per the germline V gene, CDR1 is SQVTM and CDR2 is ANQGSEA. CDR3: CSGYRGNEQFF. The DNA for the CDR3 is TGCAGCGGCTACAGGGGAAATGAGCAGTTCTTC.

The chain's CDR3 is CASSSIGSIYGYTF. The CDR3 DNA follows: TGTGCCAGCAGTTCGATCGGCAGTATCTATGGCTACACCTTC. The chain uses TRBV6-6 and TRBJ1-2; D is undetermined. Looked up from germline, CDR1 is MNHNY and CDR2 is SVGAGI (reference sequence). V lost 4 bases to trimming and J lost 4 bases, with 13 bases between them. This CDR3 contains 14 residues.

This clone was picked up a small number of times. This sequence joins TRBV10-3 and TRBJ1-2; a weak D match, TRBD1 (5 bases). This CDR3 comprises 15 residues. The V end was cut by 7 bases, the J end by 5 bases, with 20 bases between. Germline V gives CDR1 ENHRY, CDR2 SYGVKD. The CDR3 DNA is TGTGCCATCATCAAGGGACTTAATCAACCTTATGGCTACACCTTC. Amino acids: CAIIKGLNQPYGYTF.

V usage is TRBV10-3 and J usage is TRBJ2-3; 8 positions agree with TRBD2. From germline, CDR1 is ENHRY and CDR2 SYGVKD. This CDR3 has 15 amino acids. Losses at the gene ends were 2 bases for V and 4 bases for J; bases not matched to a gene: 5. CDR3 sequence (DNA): TGTGCCATCAGTGAGAGCGGGAGAATCGCAGATACGCAGTATTTT. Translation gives CAISESGRIADTQYF.

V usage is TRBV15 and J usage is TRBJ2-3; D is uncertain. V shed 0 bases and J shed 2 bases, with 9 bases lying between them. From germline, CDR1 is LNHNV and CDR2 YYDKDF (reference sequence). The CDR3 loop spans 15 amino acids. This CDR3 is CATSRDRRFTDTQYF. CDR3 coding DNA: TGTGCCACCAGCAGAGATCGGCGGTTCACAGATACGCAGTATTTT. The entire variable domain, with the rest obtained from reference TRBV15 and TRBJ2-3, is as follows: DAMVIQNPRYQVTQFGKPVTLSCSQTLNHNVMYWYQQKSSQAPKLLFHYYDKDFNNEADTPDNFQSRRPNTSFCFLDIRSPGLGDTAMYLCATSRDRRFTDTQYFGPGTRLTVL.

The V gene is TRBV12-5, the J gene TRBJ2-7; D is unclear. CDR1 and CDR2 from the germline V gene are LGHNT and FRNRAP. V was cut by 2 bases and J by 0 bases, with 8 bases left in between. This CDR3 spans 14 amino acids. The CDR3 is CASGLPEVSYEQYF. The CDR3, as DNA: TGTGCTAGTGGTTTGCCCGAAGTCTCCTACGAGCAGTACTTC.

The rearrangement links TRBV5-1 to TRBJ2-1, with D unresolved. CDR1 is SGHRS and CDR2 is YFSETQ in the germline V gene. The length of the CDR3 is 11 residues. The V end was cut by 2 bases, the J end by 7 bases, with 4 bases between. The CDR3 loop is CASSFGNEQFF. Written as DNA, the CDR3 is TGCGCCAGCAGCTTCGGAAATGAGCAGTTCTTC.

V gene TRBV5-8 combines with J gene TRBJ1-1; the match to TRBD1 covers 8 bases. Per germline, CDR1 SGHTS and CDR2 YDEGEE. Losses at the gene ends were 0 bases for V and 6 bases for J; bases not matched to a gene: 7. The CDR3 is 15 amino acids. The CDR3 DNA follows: TGTGCCAGCAGCTTGGCCGTCAGGGGGCATGCTGAAGCTTTCTTT. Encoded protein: CASSLAVRGHAEAFF.

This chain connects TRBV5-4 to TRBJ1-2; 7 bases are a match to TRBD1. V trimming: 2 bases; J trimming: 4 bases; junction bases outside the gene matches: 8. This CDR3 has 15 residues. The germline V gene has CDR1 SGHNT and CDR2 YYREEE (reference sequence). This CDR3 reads CASSFRWDSPYGYTF. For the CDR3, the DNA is TGTGCCAGCAGCTTCCGATGGGACAGCCCCTATGGCTACACCTTC.

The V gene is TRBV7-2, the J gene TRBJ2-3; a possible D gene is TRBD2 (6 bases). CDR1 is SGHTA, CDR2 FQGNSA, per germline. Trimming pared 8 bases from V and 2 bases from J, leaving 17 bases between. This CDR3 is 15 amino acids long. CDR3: CASLSWRTNTDTQYF. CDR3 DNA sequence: TGTGCCAGCCTTAGCTGGCGGACTAACACAGATACGCAGTATTTT.

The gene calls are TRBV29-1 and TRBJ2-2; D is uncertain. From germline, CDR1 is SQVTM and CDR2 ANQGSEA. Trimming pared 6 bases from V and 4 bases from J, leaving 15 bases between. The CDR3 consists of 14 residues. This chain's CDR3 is CSVEYTSPTGELFF. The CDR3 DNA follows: TGCAGCGTCGAGTATACATCGCCCACCGGGGAGCTGTTTTTT.

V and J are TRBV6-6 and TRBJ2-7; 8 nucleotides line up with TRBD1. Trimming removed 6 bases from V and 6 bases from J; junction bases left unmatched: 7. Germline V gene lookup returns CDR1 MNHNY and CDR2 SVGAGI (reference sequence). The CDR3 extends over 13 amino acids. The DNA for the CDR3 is TGTGCCAGCAGCCGCCAGGGGGCTGGCGAGCAGTACTTC. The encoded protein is CASSRQGAGEQYF.

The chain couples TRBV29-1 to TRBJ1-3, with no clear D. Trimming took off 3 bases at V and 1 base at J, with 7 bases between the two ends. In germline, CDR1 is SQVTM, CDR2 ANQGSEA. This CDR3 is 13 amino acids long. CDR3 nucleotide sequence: TGCAGCGTTGAGGGGAATTCTGGAAACACCATATATTTT. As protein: CSVEGNSGNTIYF.

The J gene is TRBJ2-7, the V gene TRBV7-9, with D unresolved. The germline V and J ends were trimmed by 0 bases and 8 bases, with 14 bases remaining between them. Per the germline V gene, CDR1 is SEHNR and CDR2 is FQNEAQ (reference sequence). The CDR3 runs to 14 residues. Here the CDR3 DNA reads TGTGCCAGCAGCTTAGCTATGTCAAACGGAAAGCAGTACTTC. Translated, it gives CASSLAMSNGKQYF.